These 10 T cell receptor beta chains share one sample of origin, sequenced in a study of T cells in Graves' hyperthyroidism and ophthalmopathy. Amplified TCR beta CDR3 regions came from RNA transcripts. During a first-round RT-PCR of the TCR CDR3, the HTBI primer set was used. Using its own MiXCR run on the multiplex PCR reads, TCRdb lists one record per CDR3 protein. The sample consists of about 560,000 distinct CDR3 sequences, 15% to 19% of them appearing once. Sequencing used blood. The source of these receptors is a woman aged 25 to 39 with Graves' hyperthyroidism.

Of note for this clonotype: The conserved closing phenylalanine or tryptophan is absent in this CDR3, likely reflecting a read error. V is TRBV20-1 and J is TRBJ2-1; unclear D gene. The ends were cut back, 1 base at V and 6 bases at J, with 7 bases in the middle. Per the germline V gene, CDR1 is DFQATT and CDR2 is SNEGSKA (reference sequence). The CDR3 is 12 amino acids. The CDR3 coding sequence is TGCAGTGCTAGAGCTCGGTTCAATGAGCAGTTCTCC. As protein: CSARARFNEQFS.

The CDR3 protein is CASRYTQKRDEQYF. CDR3 coding DNA: TGTGCCAGCAGATACACCCAGAAAAGGGACGAGCAGTACTTC. The J gene is TRBJ2-7, the V gene TRBV14; D unclear. In germline, CDR1 is SGHDN, CDR2 FVKESK. Trimming took off 6 bases at V and 5 bases at J, with 17 bases between the two ends. This CDR3 has 14 amino acids.

V gene TRBV7-9 combines with J gene TRBJ1-1; D is unresolved. Trimming cost V 6 bases and J 10 bases, with 21 bases left between them. The germline CDR1 and CDR2 sequences are SEHNR and FQNEAQ (reference sequence). The CDR3 is 14 residues long. Here the CDR3 reads CASSLSLEALGAFF. As DNA, the CDR3 is TGTGCCAGCAGTTTAAGTCTCGAGGCCCTTGGAGCTTTCTTT.

The rearrangement uses TRBV4-2 and TRBJ2-1, with D hard to call. V was clipped by 1 base and J by 2 bases, with 12 bases between them. Germline values: CDR1 LGHNA, CDR2 YNFKEQ. The CDR3 runs 16 residues. CDR3 protein: CASSQGYLRTYNEQFF. In nucleotides, the CDR3 is TGTGCCAGCAGCCAAGGATACCTGAGGACCTACAATGAGCAGTTCTTC.

Ten or more counts support this clonotype. The chain couples TRBV12-3 or TRBV12-4 to TRBJ2-1; 9 bases map to TRBD2. The J segment lost 6 bases and the V segment lost 11 bases, leaving 11 bases of the junction unmatched. CDR3 length equals 14 residues. Written as DNA, the CDR3 is TGTGCCTGCGAGCTAGCGGGATCCCGCAATGAGCAGTTCTTC. It is translated as CACELAGSRNEQFF.

This clonotype was seen a handful of times. The rearrangement links TRBV9 to TRBJ2-2, with D possibly being TRBD2 (5 bases). Between the trimmed V and J ends, which lost 0 bases and 8 bases, there was a span of 14 bases. From germline, CDR1 is SGDLS and CDR2 YYNGEE. The CDR3 has 15 amino acids. This CDR3 reads CASSVVAGVGGELFF. The DNA of the CDR3 is TGTGCCAGCAGCGTAGTTGCGGGCGTTGGTGGGGAGCTGTTTTTT.

In its sample, this clonotype was seen many times. The chain recombines TRBV12-3 or TRBV12-4 with TRBJ2-3; D might be TRBD1 (5 bases). Trimming took off 3 bases at V and 4 bases at J, with 17 bases between the two ends. The CDR3 has 16 residues. The CDR3 is CASSFVSDRPSDTQYF. In DNA form, the CDR3 reads TGTGCCAGCAGTTTTGTGTCCGACAGACCCTCAGATACGCAGTATTTT.

The chain recombines TRBV19 with TRBJ2-7; possibly TRBD2 for D (6 bases). Trimming stripped 6 bases from V and 7 bases from J, with 19 bases between. In germline, CDR1 is LNHDA, CDR2 SQIVND (reference sequence). The CDR3 is made up of 14 amino acids. The chain's CDR3 is CASSETSLVGEQYF. The CDR3 nucleotides are TGTGCCAGTAGCGAGACTAGTCTCGTTGGTGAGCAGTACTTC.

This clonotype was seen more than once but under ten times. The chain couples TRBV5-8 to TRBJ2-5, with 9 bases that match TRBD2. This CDR3 is built from 14 residues. Per germline, CDR1 SGHTS and CDR2 YDEGEE. V lost 2 bases to trimming and J lost 5 bases; unmatched junction nucleotides: 4. The CDR3 coding sequence is TGTGCCAGCAGCTTTACGGCGGGAGGGGAGACCCAGTACTTC. It codes for CASSFTAGGETQYF.

This clonotype was recorded many times. CDR3 coding DNA: TGTGCCAGCAGCTTCAACCAAGAGACCCAGTACTTC. Amino acids: CASSFNQETQYF. This rearrangement joins TRBV7-2 to TRBJ2-5, with D unresolved. V was trimmed by 3 bases and J by 0 bases, leaving 2 bases between them. The CDR3 has 12 amino acids. Germline CDR1 and CDR2: SGHTA and FQGNSA.